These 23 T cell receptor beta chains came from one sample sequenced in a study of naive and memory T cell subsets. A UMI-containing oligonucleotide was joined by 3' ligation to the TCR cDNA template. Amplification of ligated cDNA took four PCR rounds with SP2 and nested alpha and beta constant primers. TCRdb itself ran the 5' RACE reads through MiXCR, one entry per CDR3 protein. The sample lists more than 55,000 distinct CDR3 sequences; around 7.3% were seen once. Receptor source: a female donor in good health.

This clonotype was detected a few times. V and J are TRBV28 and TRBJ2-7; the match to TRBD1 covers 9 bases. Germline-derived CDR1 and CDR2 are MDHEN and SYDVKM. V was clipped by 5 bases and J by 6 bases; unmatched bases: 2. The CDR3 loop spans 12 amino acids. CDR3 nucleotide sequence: TGTGCCAGCAGTGGGACAGGGCGCGAGCAGTACTTC. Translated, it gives CASSGTGREQYF.

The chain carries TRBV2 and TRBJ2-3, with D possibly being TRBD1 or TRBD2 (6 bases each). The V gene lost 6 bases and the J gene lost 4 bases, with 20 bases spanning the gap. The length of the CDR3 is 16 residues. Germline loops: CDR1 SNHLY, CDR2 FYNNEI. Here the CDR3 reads CASSRDWGAGADTQYF. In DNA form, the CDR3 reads TGTGCCAGCAGCCGAGACTGGGGGGCGGGTGCAGATACGCAGTATTTT.

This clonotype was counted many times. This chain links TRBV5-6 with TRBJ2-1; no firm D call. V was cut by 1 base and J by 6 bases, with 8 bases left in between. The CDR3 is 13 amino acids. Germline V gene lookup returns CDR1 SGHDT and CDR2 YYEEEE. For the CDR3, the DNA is TGTGCCAGCAGCTTGATACAGTCCAATGAGCAGTTCTTC. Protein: CASSLIQSNEQFF.

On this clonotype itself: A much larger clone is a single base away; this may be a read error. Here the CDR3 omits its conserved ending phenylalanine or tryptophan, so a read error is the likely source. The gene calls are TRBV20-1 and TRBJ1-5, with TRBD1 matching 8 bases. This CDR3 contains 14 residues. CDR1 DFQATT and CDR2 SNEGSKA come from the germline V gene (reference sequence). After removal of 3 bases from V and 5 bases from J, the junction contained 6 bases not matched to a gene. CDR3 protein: CSASSGTGYQPQHI. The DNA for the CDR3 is TGCAGTGCTAGCTCCGGGACAGGCTATCAGCCCCAGCATATT.

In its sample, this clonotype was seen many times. The CDR3 region has the DNA TGCAGCGTTCATCGGGGGTCGAGCACAGATACGCAGTATTTT. Translating it yields CSVHRGSSTDTQYF. The genes are TRBV29-1 and TRBJ2-3, with TRBD2 as a possible D gene (6 bases). Germline lookup yields CDR1 SQVTM and CDR2 ANQGSEA. The V and J ends lost 5 bases and 0 bases respectively, with 12 bases between them. This CDR3 is built from 14 residues.

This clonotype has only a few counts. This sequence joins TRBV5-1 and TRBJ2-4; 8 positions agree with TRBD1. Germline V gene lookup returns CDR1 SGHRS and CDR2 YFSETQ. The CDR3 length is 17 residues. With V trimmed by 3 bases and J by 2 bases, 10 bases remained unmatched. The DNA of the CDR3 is TGCGCCAGCAGCTCCCCGGGACAGGTCCCTACCAAAAACATTCAGTACTTC. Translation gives CASSSPGQVPTKNIQYF.

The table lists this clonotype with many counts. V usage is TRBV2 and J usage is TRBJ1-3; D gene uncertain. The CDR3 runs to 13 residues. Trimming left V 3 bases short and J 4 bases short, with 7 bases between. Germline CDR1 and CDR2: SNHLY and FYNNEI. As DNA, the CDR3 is TGTGCCAGCAGTGAGCAGTCCGGAAACACCATATATTTT. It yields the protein CASSEQSGNTIYF.

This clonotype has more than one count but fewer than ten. The CDR3, as DNA: TGTGCCAGCAGCTTCTCTACAACTAATGAAAAACTGTTTTTT. Protein sequence: CASSFSTTNEKLFF. This sequence joins TRBV7-2 and TRBJ1-4, with D uncertain. CDR1 and CDR2 from the germline V gene are SGHTA and FQGNSA. Between the trimmed V and J ends, which lost 3 bases and 0 bases, there was a span of 5 bases. The CDR3 runs to 14 residues. The full variable domain, completed using reference TRBV7-2 and TRBJ1-4, is GAGVSQSPSNKVTEKGKDVELRCDPISGHTALYWYRQSLGQGLEFLIYFQGNSAPDKSGLPSDRFSAERTGGSVSTLTIQRTQQEDSAVYLCASSFSTTNEKLFFGSGTQLSVL.

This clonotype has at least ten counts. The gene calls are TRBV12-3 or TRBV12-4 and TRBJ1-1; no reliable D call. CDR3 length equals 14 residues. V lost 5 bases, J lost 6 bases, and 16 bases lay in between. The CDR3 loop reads CASSPTWIGAEAFF. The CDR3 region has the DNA TGTGCCAGCAGTCCTACTTGGATCGGGGCTGAAGCTTTCTTT.

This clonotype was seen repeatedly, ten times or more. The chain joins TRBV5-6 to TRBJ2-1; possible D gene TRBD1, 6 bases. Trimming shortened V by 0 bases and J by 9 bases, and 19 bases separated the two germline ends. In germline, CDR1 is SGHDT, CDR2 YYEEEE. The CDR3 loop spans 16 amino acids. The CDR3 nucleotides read TGTGCCAGCAGCTTGGTTGAGGTTCGATTACAGGGTGAGCAGTTCTTC. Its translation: CASSLVEVRLQGEQFF.

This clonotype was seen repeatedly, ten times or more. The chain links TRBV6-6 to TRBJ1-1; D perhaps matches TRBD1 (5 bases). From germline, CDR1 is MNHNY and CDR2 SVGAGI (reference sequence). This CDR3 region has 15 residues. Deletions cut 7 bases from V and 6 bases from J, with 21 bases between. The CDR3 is CASKDFGRDLSEAFF. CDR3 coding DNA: TGTGCCAGCAAGGACTTCGGCAGGGACTTATCTGAAGCTTTCTTT.

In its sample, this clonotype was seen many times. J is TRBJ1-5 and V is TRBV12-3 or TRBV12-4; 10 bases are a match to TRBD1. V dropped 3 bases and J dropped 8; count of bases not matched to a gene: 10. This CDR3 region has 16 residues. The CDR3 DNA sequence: TGTGCCAGCAGTTTTGGGACAGGGGCGTTGAAAAAGCCCCAGCATTTT. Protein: CASSFGTGALKKPQHF.

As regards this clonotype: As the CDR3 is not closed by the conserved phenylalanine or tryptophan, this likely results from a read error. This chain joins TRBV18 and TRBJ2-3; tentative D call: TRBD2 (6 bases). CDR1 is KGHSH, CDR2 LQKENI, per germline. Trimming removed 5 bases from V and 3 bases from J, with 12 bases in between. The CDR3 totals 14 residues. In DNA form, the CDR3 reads TGTGCCAGCTCATCCTCCGGGAGTACAGATACGCAGTATTTG. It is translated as CASSSSGSTDTQYL.

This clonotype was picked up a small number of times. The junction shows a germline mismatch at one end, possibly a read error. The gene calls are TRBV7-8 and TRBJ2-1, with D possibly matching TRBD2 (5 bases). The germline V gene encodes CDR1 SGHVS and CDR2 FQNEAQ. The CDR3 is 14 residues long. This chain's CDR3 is CASSLAGLFNEQFF. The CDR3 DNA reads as TGTGCCAGCAGCCTAGCTGGACTGTTCAATGAGCAGTTCTTC.

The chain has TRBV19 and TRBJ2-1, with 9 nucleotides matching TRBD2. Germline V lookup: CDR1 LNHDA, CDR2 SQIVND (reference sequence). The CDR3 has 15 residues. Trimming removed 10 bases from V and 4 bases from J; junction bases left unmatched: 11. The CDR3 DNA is TGTGCCACTCGACCGGGACTAGCTTCTTACAATGAGCAGTTCTTC. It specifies CATRPGLASYNEQFF.

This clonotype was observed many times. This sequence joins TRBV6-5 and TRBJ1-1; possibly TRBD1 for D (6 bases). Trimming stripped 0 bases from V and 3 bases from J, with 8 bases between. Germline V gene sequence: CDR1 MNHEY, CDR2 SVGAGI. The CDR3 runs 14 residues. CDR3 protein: CASSYSEGDTEAFF. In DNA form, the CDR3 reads TGTGCCAGCAGTTACTCGGAGGGGGACACTGAAGCTTTCTTT.

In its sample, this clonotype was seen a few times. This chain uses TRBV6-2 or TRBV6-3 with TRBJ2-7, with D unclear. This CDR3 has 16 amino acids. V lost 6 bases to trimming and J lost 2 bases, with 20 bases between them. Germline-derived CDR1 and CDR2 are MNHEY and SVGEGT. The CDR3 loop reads CASSHSLKTRTYEQYF. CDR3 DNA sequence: TGTGCCAGCAGCCATTCTCTCAAGACAAGAACCTACGAGCAGTACTTC.

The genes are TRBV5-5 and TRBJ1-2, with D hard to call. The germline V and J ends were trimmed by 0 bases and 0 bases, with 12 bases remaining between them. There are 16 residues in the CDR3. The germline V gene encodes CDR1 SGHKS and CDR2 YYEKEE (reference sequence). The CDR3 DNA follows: TGTGCCAGCAGCTTGGCCTTAGGGCGGGCTAACTATGGCTACACCTTC. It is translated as CASSLALGRANYGYTF.

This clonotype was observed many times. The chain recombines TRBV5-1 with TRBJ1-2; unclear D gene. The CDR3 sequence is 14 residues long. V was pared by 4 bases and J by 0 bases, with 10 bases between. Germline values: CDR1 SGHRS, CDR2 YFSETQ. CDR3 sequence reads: CASSPPPPNYGYTF. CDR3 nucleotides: TGCGCCAGCAGCCCACCCCCTCCTAACTATGGCTACACCTTC. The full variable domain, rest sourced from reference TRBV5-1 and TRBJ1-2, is KAGVTQTPRYLIKTRGQQVTLSCSPISGHRSVSWYQQTPGQGLQFLFEYFSETQRNKGNFPGRFSGRQFSNSRSEMNVSTLELGDSALYLCASSPPPPNYGYTFGSGTRLTVV.

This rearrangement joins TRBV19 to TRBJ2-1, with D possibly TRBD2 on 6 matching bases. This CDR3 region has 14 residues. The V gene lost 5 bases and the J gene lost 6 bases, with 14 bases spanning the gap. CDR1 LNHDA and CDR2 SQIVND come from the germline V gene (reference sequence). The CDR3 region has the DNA TGTGCCAGTAGTGCCCAACTAGCTCCCAATGAGCAGTTCTTC. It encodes CASSAQLAPNEQFF.

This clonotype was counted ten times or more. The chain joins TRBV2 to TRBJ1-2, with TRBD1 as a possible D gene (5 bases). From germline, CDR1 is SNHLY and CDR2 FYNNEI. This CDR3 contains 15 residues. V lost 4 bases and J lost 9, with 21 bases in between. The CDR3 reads CASSGGAGRVGSYTF. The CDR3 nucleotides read TGTGCCAGCAGTGGAGGCGCAGGGAGGGTGGGAAGCTACACCTTC.

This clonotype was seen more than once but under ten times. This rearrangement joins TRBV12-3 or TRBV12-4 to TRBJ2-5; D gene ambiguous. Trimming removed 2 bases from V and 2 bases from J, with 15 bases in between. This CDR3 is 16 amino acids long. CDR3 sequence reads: CASSLIANLGQETQYF. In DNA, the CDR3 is TGTGCCAGCAGTTTAATAGCAAATTTGGGGCAAGAGACCCAGTACTTC.

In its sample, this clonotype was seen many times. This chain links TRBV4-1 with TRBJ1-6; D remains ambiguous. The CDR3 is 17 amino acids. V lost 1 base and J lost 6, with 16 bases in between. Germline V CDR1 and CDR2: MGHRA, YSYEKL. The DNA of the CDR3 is TGCGCCAGCAGCCAAGTCGATATGGGATGGGTTAATTCACCCCTCCACTTT. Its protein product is CASSQVDMGWVNSPLHF.